This passage covers 9 T cell receptor beta chains from one sample sequenced in a study of blood T cells in healthy people across ages. Sample-barcoded 5' priming and a J-beta primer mix drove a second PCR of roughly 6 to 12 cycles. One entry per CDR3 protein results from TCRdb running MiXCR on the 5' RACE reads. The repertoire holds around 1,800,000 distinct CDR3 sequences, about two fifths seen once, with 23% in the top ten. Sequencing input: blood. Every receptor here comes from a human donor in good health.

CDR3 in amino acids: CSARDPKRGADTEAFF. In nucleotides, the CDR3 is TGCAGTGCTAGAGATCCCAAAAGGGGAGCTGACACTGAAGCTTTCTTT. V and J are TRBV20-1 and TRBJ1-1; perhaps TRBD1 as D (5 bases). V was shortened by 0 bases and J by 3 bases, with 17 bases between the two germline ends. Germline CDR1 DFQATT, CDR2 SNEGSKA (reference sequence). The CDR3 is made up of 16 amino acids.

This clonotype has only a few counts. V and J are TRBV20-1 and TRBJ2-5; 13 bases are shared with TRBD2. V shed 0 bases and J 0 bases; nucleotides not matched to a gene: 7. The CDR3 length is 18 residues. CDR1 is DFQATT and CDR2 is SNEGSKA in the germline V gene (reference sequence). As DNA, the CDR3 is TGCAGTGCTAGAGATCGACTAGCGGGGGGACAGTACCAAGAGACCCAGTACTTC. It yields the protein CSARDRLAGGQYQETQYF.

The rearrangement uses TRBV12-3 or TRBV12-4 and TRBJ1-6; possibly TRBD1 for D (5 bases). V was pared by 10 bases and J by 7 bases, with 23 bases between. This CDR3 contains 16 residues. Here the CDR3 reads CANSKQGPGSNSPLHF. The CDR3 DNA follows: TGTGCCAACTCCAAGCAAGGCCCAGGGTCAAATTCACCCCTCCACTTT.

This chain connects TRBV20-1 to TRBJ2-1, with 7 positions matching TRBD2. This CDR3 spans 14 amino acids. Looked up from germline, CDR1 is DFQATT and CDR2 is SNEGSKA (reference sequence). V gave up 3 bases and J gave up 3 bases; unmatched junction bases: 5. Here the CDR3 DNA reads TGCAGTGCTAGGAGCGGGGCTTTCTACAATGAGCAGTTCTTC. Residues: CSARSGAFYNEQFF.

This clonotype was detected a few times. The CDR3 is CSVGGDRFADTQYF. CDR3 DNA sequence: TGCAGCGTTGGAGGGGACAGGTTTGCAGATACGCAGTATTTT. The rearrangement joins TRBV29-1 to TRBJ2-3, with 8 bases matching TRBD1. The CDR3 covers 14 residues. The junction had 7 bases not matched to a gene; V was cut back by 4 bases and J by 4 bases. Germline V gives CDR1 SQVTM, CDR2 ANQGSEA.

Turning to this clonotype: Its ends do not fully match the called genes, so a read error is possible. CDR3 in amino acids: CARSLTNSYGKLFF. CDR3 DNA: TGCGCCCGCAGCCTAACCAACAGCTATGGGAAACTGTTTTTT. This chain uses TRBV4-3 with TRBJ1-4, with D unresolved. Germline CDR1 and CDR2: LGHNA and YSLEER. The CDR3 has 14 residues.

V gene TRBV20-1 combines with J gene TRBJ1-6; D might be TRBD1 (5 bases). V was trimmed by 1 base and J by 8 bases, leaving 15 bases between them. CDR3 size: 15 residues. CDR1 and CDR2 (germline): DFQATT, SNEGSKA (reference sequence). CDR3 nucleotide sequence: TGCAGTGCTAGAGTAGCGAAGGGGTGGGATTCACCCCTCCACTTT. Translation gives CSARVAKGWDSPLHF.

This clonotype appeared a few times. The J gene is TRBJ2-3, the V gene TRBV7-2; the D call may be TRBD1 or TRBD2 (5 bases each). The CDR3 has 15 residues. V was shortened by 5 bases and J by 6 bases, with 18 bases between the two germline ends. Germline V gene lookup returns CDR1 SGHTA and CDR2 FQGNSA. CDR3 DNA sequence: TGTGCCAGCAGCCCGGGACCGGGAAGAGGGGATACGCAGTATTTT. Its translation is CASSPGPGRGDTQYF.

The rearrangement uses TRBV24-1 and TRBJ1-2; no reliable D call. The V gene's germline CDR1 is KGHDR and CDR2 SFDVKD. Deletions cut 3 bases from V and 0 bases from J, with 10 bases between. This CDR3 region has 15 residues. CDR3 amino acids: CATSDRTGSNYGYTF. The CDR3 nucleotides read TGTGCCACCAGTGATAGGACCGGTTCTAACTATGGCTACACCTTC.